This entry describes one T cell receptor (beta chain). This sample is part of a study of blood T cell repertoires in COVID-19. Turning to the study itself: The origin of the acute and convalescent COVID-19 samples was the United States, Italy and Spain. PBMCs, B-cell-depleted T cells, or T cells provided the cDNA or gDNA that made up the material.

Trimming stripped 8 bases from V and 6 bases from J, with 14 bases between. From germline, CDR1 is LNHDA and CDR2 SQIVND (reference sequence). This CDR3 has 12 amino acids. Original analysis: Quantification of nucleated cells was approximated via reference gene primer amplification. Sequencing was performed with immunoSEQ multiplex PCR; in TCRdb, only in-frame clones are kept and a portion is missing. That table is the source of V, J and clone size, and D and trimming were worked out from the DNA. The data show 300,000 to 400,000 clones, 85% to 90% seen once. Cohorts were assigned according to the clinical history that participants reported.

The chain couples TRBV19 to TRBJ2-7, with D unresolved. Sequencing was carried out using PBMCs or T cells enriched from blood (not recorded which). The TCR was taken from a man between 18 and 35 years old who had recovered from COVID-19. CDR3 sequence: CASGTELGEQYF. CDR3 DNA sequence: TGTGCCAGTGGTACGGAGCTTGGCGAGCAGTACTTC.